This T cell receptor (beta chain) came from a study of CD8 T cells in Susac syndrome. CDR3 length: 15 amino acids. J lost 1 base, V lost 5 bases, and 4 bases had no gene match. A quantity of roughly 0.5 to 1 ug RNA underwent reverse transcription using random hexamers. A single record per CDR3 protein comes from TCRdb applying MiXCR to the immunoSEQ multiplex PCR reads. The sample lists 180,000 or so distinct CDR3 sequences, approximately 96% occurring once. TCR beta sequences were obtained from blood CD8+ and CD4+ T cells. The rearrangement links TRBV12-3 or TRBV12-4 to TRBJ1-5; TRBD1 aligns across 8 bases. The receptor comes from a human donor in good health. Specimen: CD4+ T cells from PBMCs. The CDR3 DNA is TGTGCCAGCAGTACCCGACAGGGGAGCAATCAGCCCCAGCATTTT. Its protein is CASSTRQGSNQPQHF.